The 25 T cell receptor beta chains below all came from one sample that was sequenced in a study of tumor-infiltrating lymphocytes in oesophageal squamous cell carcinoma. TCRdb itself ran the PCR reads through MiXCR, one entry per CDR3 protein. The sample consists of some 22,000 distinct CDR3 sequences, around 33% of them appearing once. Sample: esophageal tumor tissue. Every receptor here comes from a male donor with esophageal squamous cell carcinoma.

This clonotype was recorded at least ten times. The J gene is TRBJ2-5, the V gene TRBV7-9; TRBD2 might be the D (5 bases). Germline V gives CDR1 SEHNR, CDR2 FQNEAQ (reference sequence). The CDR3 has 12 amino acids. V was shortened by 5 bases and J by 11 bases, with 15 bases between the two germline ends. CDR3 DNA sequence: TGTGCCAGCAGCCCTGTGGGAGCGGAGCAGTACTTC. Encoded protein: CASSPVGAEQYF.

This clonotype was recorded at least ten times. The chain employs TRBV12-3 or TRBV12-4 and TRBJ2-5, with D hard to call. This CDR3 has 13 residues. V gave up 3 bases and J gave up 5 bases, with 10 bases separating them. CDR3 nucleotide sequence: TGTGCCAGCAGTTTTGTTCTTCGGGAGACCCAGTACTTC. Translation gives CASSFVLRETQYF.

The chain carries TRBV7-2 and TRBJ2-3; D unresolved. From germline, CDR1 is SGHTA and CDR2 FQGNSA. This CDR3 contains 14 residues. V was pared by 2 bases and J by 4 bases, with 10 bases between. This CDR3 is CASSLSHNSDTQYF. The CDR3 DNA reads TGTGCCAGCAGCTTAAGTCATAACTCAGATACGCAGTATTTT. Full variable domain (outside the CDR3, taken from reference TRBV7-2 and TRBJ2-3): GAGVSQSPSNKVTEKGKDVELRCDPISGHTALYWYRQSLGQGLEFLIYFQGNSAPDKSGLPSDRFSAERTGGSVSTLTIQRTQQEDSAVYLCASSLSHNSDTQYFGPGTRLTVL.

This clonotype showed up many times. CDR3 sequence (DNA): TGCGCCAGCAGTCGTCGACAGGCTTCCTACGAGCAGTACTTC. This codes for CASSRRQASYEQYF. The chain recombines TRBV5-1 with TRBJ2-5; tentatively, D is TRBD1 (6 bases). Near its end, the DNA agrees better with TRBJ2-7, so the J call may be wrong. This CDR3 is built from 14 residues. Germline values: CDR1 SGHRS, CDR2 YFSETQ.

At least ten counts were recorded for this clonotype. The J gene is TRBJ1-5, the V gene TRBV28; 7 bases align to TRBD1. Germline assignment: CDR1 MDHEN and CDR2 SYDVKM. Trimming at V came to 4 bases and at J to 5 bases, leaving 5 bases not matched to a gene. The length of the CDR3 is 14 residues. The CDR3 region is CASSYRQGHQPQHF. The CDR3 region has the DNA TGTGCCAGCAGTTACCGACAGGGTCATCAGCCCCAGCATTTT.

Many counts were recorded for this clonotype. A much larger clone sits a single nucleotide away, making a read error possible. The V call is TRBV7-9, the J call TRBJ2-7; either TRBD1 or TRBD2 may supply D (5 bases each). The J call could be wrong; TRBJ2-1 is a better fit for the DNA end. Germline loops: CDR1 SEHNR, CDR2 FQNEAQ (reference sequence). The CDR3 contains 18 residues. CDR3 in amino acids: CASSDLAHIWGRSYEQFF. The CDR3 DNA follows: TGTGCCAGCAGCGACCTGGCCCACATTTGGGGACGCTCCTACGAGCAGTTCTTC.

This clonotype was counted at least ten times. J is TRBJ2-7 and V is TRBV15; D is ambiguous. The CDR3 spans 14 residues. The germline CDR1 and CDR2 sequences are LNHNV and YYDKDF (reference sequence). Trimming took off 2 bases at V and 5 bases at J, with 13 bases between the two ends. The CDR3 loop is CATSRSVGFDEQYF. CDR3 DNA: TGTGCCACCAGCAGATCGGTGGGGTTCGACGAGCAGTACTTC. The full variable domain, rest sourced from reference TRBV15 and TRBJ2-7, is DAMVIQNPRYQVTQFGKPVTLSCSQTLNHNVMYWYQQKSSQAPKLLFHYYDKDFNNEADTPDNFQSRRPNTSFCFLDIRSPGLGDTAMYLCATSRSVGFDEQYFGPGTRLTVT.

This CDR3 reads CASRQGAHTGELHF. DNA of the CDR3: TGTGCCAGCAGACAGGGGGCGCACACCGGGGAGCTGCATTTT. The J gene is TRBJ1-5, the V gene TRBV7-3, with 9 bases lining up with TRBD1. Looked up from germline, CDR1 is SGHTA and CDR2 is FQGTGA. The V segment lost 6 bases and the J segment 15 bases; nucleotides outside the gene matches: 15. This CDR3 has 14 amino acids.

By proportion, this clonotype is large. The genes are TRBV7-2 and TRBJ1-2, with 8 nucleotides matching TRBD1. Trimming at V came to 5 bases and at J to 1 base, leaving 6 bases not matched to a gene. The length of the CDR3 is 15 residues. CDR1 is SGHTA and CDR2 is FQGNSA in the germline V gene. The CDR3 DNA follows: TGTGCCAGCAGCCCGCAGGGGGCGAGTAACTATGGCTACACCTTC. Encoded protein: CASSPQGASNYGYTF.

This chain joins TRBV7-6 and TRBJ2-5, with D tentatively TRBD1 (6 bases). V was clipped by 5 bases and J by 0 bases, with 13 bases between them. Germline CDR1 reads SGHVS; CDR2 reads FNYEAQ. The CDR3 spans 15 residues. This chain's CDR3 is CASSPGTPYQETQYF. The CDR3 DNA reads as TGTGCCAGCAGCCCCGGGACACCGTACCAAGAGACCCAGTACTTC.

The J gene is TRBJ2-6, the V gene TRBV7-8; D is perhaps TRBD1 or TRBD2 (5 bases each). The closer fit of TRBJ2-5 to the DNA end suggests the J call may be wrong. Per germline, CDR1 SGHVS and CDR2 FQNEAQ. This CDR3 contains 15 residues. The CDR3 loop is CASTPANGEGETQYF. The CDR3 DNA reads as TGTGCCAGCACACCAGCGAACGGAGAGGGGGAGACCCAGTACTTC.

This clonotype showed up just a few times. This chain joins TRBV11-3 and TRBJ2-5, with 8 bases fitting TRBD2. The J call may be mistaken, given a closer DNA end match to TRBJ2-1. This CDR3 spans 16 amino acids. CDR1 and CDR2 from the germline V gene are SGHNT and YENEEA. The CDR3 loop is CASSYISSGRNDEQFF. For the CDR3, the DNA is TGTGCCAGCAGCTACATTAGCAGCGGGAGAAACGATGAGCAGTTCTTC.

The V gene is TRBV12-3 or TRBV12-4, the J gene TRBJ2-5, with a possible D match to TRBD1 (6 bases). The end of the DNA fits TRBJ2-7 better, so the J call may be wrong. This CDR3 is 11 amino acids long. CDR3 loop: CASTRGGEQYF. The CDR3 bases are TGTGCCAGCACCAGGGGTGGCGAGCAGTACTTC.

By its share, this clonotype is medium-sized. J is TRBJ2-7 and V is TRBV28; 7 bases fit TRBD2. In germline, CDR1 is MDHEN, CDR2 SYDVKM. V was clipped by 4 bases and J by 6 bases; unmatched bases: 18. The CDR3 is 17 amino acids. The CDR3 DNA is TGTGCCAGCAGTTGGCCGTGGGCGGGAGAGACTCGGGGCGAGCAGTACTTC. Its protein is CASSWPWAGETRGEQYF.

This clonotype counts as medium-sized. The chain is built from TRBV6-1 and TRBJ2-7; 7 bases line up with TRBD1. The V gene's germline CDR1 is MNHNS and CDR2 SASEGT. CDR3 size: 14 residues. V lost 5 bases, J lost 3 bases, and 7 bases stayed unmatched. CDR3 sequence (DNA): TGTGCCAGCAGTCGGACAGGACAATACTACGAGCAGTACTTC. Translated: CASSRTGQYYEQYF.

The genes are TRBV5-1 and TRBJ2-2, with TRBD2 matching 11 bases. Germline CDR1 is SGHRS and CDR2 is YFSETQ. The CDR3 has 16 amino acids. After removal of 4 bases from V and 5 bases from J, the junction contained 7 bases not matched to a gene. The CDR3, as DNA: TGCGCCAGCAGCAACGGGTGGACTAGCGGGACCGGGGAGCTGTTTTTT. Encoded protein: CASSNGWTSGTGELFF.

The rearrangement links TRBV28 to TRBJ2-5, with TRBD1 matching over 7 bases. V gave up 8 bases and J gave up 5 bases; unmatched junction bases: 11. The length of the CDR3 is 14 residues. The germline CDR1 and CDR2 sequences are MDHEN and SYDVKM. The CDR3 protein is CASVTGDIRETQYF. For the CDR3, the DNA is TGTGCCAGCGTTACAGGGGACATAAGGGAGACCCAGTACTTC.

The chain is built from TRBV11-1 and TRBJ2-3, with D tentatively TRBD2 (5 bases). Germline lookup yields CDR1 SGHAT and CDR2 FQDESV (reference sequence). The ends were cut back, 0 bases at V and 14 bases at J, with 21 bases in the middle. CDR3 length: 15 amino acids. The CDR3 loop reads CASSLAGRLASEPYF. The CDR3 nucleotides are TGTGCCAGCAGCTTAGCGGGCCGGCTAGCCAGTGAGCCGTATTTT.

This clonotype was recorded at least ten times. The V and J genes are TRBV5-6 and TRBJ1-2; D call uncertain. CDR1 SGHDT and CDR2 YYEEEE come from the germline V gene. V lost 3 bases and J 4 bases, leaving 16 bases between the germline ends. This CDR3 comprises 15 residues. CDR3 protein: CASSWPSLGSYGYTF. CDR3 in DNA: TGTGCCAGCAGCTGGCCCTCGCTGGGGAGCTATGGCTACACCTTC.

This sequence joins TRBV18 and TRBJ1-1; D is undetermined. The CDR3 runs 14 residues. In germline, CDR1 is KGHSH, CDR2 LQKENI. Deletions cut 2 bases from V and 1 base from J, with 8 bases between. The CDR3 reads CASSPTRQNTEAFF. The CDR3 DNA follows: TGTGCCAGCTCACCAACCCGACAGAACACTGAAGCTTTCTTT.

The CDR3 spells CASSSSTGTYEQYF. CDR3 bases: TGTGCCAGCAGTTCGTCGACAGGGACCTACGAGCAGTACTTC. The chain couples TRBV6-2 or TRBV6-3 to TRBJ2-3, with 7 bases identical to TRBD1. Judging by the DNA end, TRBJ2-7 fits better; the J call may be wrong. CDR1 is MNHEY and CDR2 is SVGEGT in the germline V gene. CDR3 length: 14 amino acids.

There are many counts of this clonotype. V usage is TRBV11-2 and J usage is TRBJ2-7; either TRBD1 or TRBD2 may supply D (5 bases each). This CDR3 region has 13 residues. Germline loops: CDR1 SGHAT, CDR2 FQNNGV. V was shortened by 5 bases and J by 5 bases, with 13 bases between the two germline ends. As DNA, the CDR3 is TGTGCCAGCAGCCGGTGGGGGTCTGACGAGCAGTACTTC. It codes for CASSRWGSDEQYF. Full variable domain (missing parts from reference TRBV11-2 and TRBJ2-7): EAGVAQSPRYKIIEKRQSVAFWCNPISGHATLYWYQQILGQGPKLLIQFQNNGVVDDSQLPKDRFSAERLKGVDSTLKIQPAKLEDSAVYLCASSRWGSDEQYFGPGTRLTVT.

The CDR3 DNA reads TGTGCCAGCAGCGCAGGGCCGTACGAGCAGTACTTC. Protein sequence: CASSAGPYEQYF. The chain is built from TRBV12-3 or TRBV12-4 and TRBJ2-1, with TRBD1 as a possible D gene (5 bases). The J call may be faulty, since TRBJ2-7 better matches the DNA end. The CDR3 has 12 residues.

This clonotype was detected many times. The V gene is TRBV27, the J gene TRBJ2-5, with D possibly TRBD2 on 5 matching bases. This CDR3 is 14 amino acids long. Trimming removed 3 bases at V and 4 bases at J, with 12 bases between. The germline CDR1 and CDR2 sequences are MNHEY and SMNVEV (reference sequence). CDR3 sequence reads: CASSLRPSGETQYF. CDR3 bases: TGTGCCAGCAGTTTGCGACCAAGCGGAGAGACCCAGTACTTC.

The DNA of the CDR3 is TGTGCCACCGAGACTAGCGGAGCTAACAATGAGCAGTACTTC. Protein sequence: CATETSGANNEQYF. The chain uses TRBV6-6 and TRBJ2-1, with 9 bases matching TRBD2. The J call may be incorrect, as the DNA end agrees better with TRBJ2-7. Germline V CDR1 and CDR2: MNHNY, SVGAGI (reference sequence). There are 14 residues in the CDR3.